One sample yielded the 26 T cell receptor beta chains listed below, sequenced in a study of T cells after yellow fever vaccination. One entry per CDR3 protein results from TCRdb running MiXCR on the 5' RACE reads. The table lists some 200,000 distinct CDR3 sequences, 3% to 3.5% of them singletons. The specimen comprised CD4+ T cells sorted from PBMCs, sampled 10 days after the yellow fever booster vaccination. The source is a man aged 18 to 29 who received the YFV17D yellow fever vaccine.

The chain links TRBV7-2 to TRBJ2-1, with TRBD2 as a possible D gene (5 bases). Per germline, CDR1 SGHTA and CDR2 FQGNSA. Trimming shortened V by 0 bases and J by 6 bases, and 12 bases separated the two germline ends. The CDR3 has 15 amino acids. CDR3: CASSLARVVGNEQFF. The CDR3 DNA is TGTGCCAGCAGCTTAGCGCGGGTTGTTGGCAATGAGCAGTTCTTC.

This clonotype turned up a few times. This chain connects TRBV29-1 to TRBJ2-3; D is possibly TRBD1 (6 bases). Germline V gene lookup returns CDR1 SQVTM and CDR2 ANQGSEA. This CDR3 region has 12 residues. V was cut by 7 bases and J by 3 bases, with 11 bases left in between. CDR3 DNA sequence: TGCAGCGGAGGACAGATTACAGATACGCAGTATTTT. Amino acid sequence: CSGGQITDTQYF.

Many counts were recorded for this clonotype. This chain connects TRBV4-2 to TRBJ2-3; possibly TRBD2 for D (6 bases). CDR1 and CDR2 from the germline V gene are LGHNA and YNFKEQ. V lost 0 bases to trimming and J lost 0 bases, with 16 bases between them. The CDR3 runs to 18 residues. For the CDR3, the DNA is TGTGCCAGCAGCCAAGAATCGGGGGTAGCGGTCAGCACAGATACGCAGTATTTT. It specifies CASSQESGVAVSTDTQYF.

This clonotype was picked up a small number of times. The V and J genes are TRBV6-2 or TRBV6-3 and TRBJ2-5, with D unresolved. CDR1 is MNHEY, CDR2 SVGEGT, per germline. Trimming cost V 11 bases and J 3 bases, with 19 bases left between them. CDR3 length: 14 amino acids. CDR3 bases: TGTGCCTCCAATCGGGCAGGCAGCAAAGAGACCCAGTACTTC. Residues: CASNRAGSKETQYF.

The sample holds many counts of this clonotype. This chain connects TRBV12-3 or TRBV12-4 to TRBJ2-4; tentatively, D is TRBD1 (6 bases). V lost 7 bases to trimming and J lost 5 bases, with 15 bases between them. The CDR3 has 14 amino acids. The CDR3 nucleotides read TGTGCCAGCAAGAGACAGGTTGTCGAAAACATTCAGTACTTC. This sequence encodes CASKRQVVENIQYF.

The chain joins TRBV12-3 or TRBV12-4 to TRBJ2-7, with 7 bases matching TRBD1. The CDR3 totals 15 residues. V trimming: 1 base; J trimming: 6 bases; junction bases outside the gene matches: 9. CDR3 protein: CASSLGPGGSGEQYF. The CDR3 bases are TGTGCCAGCAGTTTAGGGCCAGGGGGTTCTGGCGAGCAGTACTTC.

The rearrangement uses TRBV24-1 and TRBJ2-2; maybe TRBD2 (5 bases). This CDR3 contains 13 residues. Germline assignment: CDR1 KGHDR and CDR2 SFDVKD. Trimming pared 4 bases from V and 9 bases from J, leaving 11 bases between. The CDR3 region is CATSDPGSRELFF. The CDR3 region has the DNA TGTGCCACCAGTGACCCGGGGTCAAGGGAGCTGTTTTTT.

This clonotype came up a few times. This rearrangement joins TRBV18 to TRBJ1-2; D uncertain. Germline lookup yields CDR1 KGHSH and CDR2 LQKENI. Trimming shortened V by 3 bases and J by 6 bases, and 11 bases separated the two germline ends. CDR3 length equals 13 residues. CDR3 sequence (DNA): TGTGCCAGCTCACCGGACTCCCGGGATGGCTACACCTTC. Protein sequence: CASSPDSRDGYTF.

At least ten counts were recorded for this clonotype. The genes are TRBV7-2 and TRBJ2-7; TRBD1 aligns across 8 bases. The V gene end was trimmed by 3 bases and the J gene end by 12 bases; junction bases not matched to a gene: 7. Germline CDR1 and CDR2: SGHTA and FQGNSA. The CDR3 totals 12 residues. This CDR3 reads CASSFADRALYV. CDR3 DNA: TGTGCCAGCAGCTTCGCGGACAGGGCTCTGTACGTC.

This clonotype was seen repeatedly, ten times or more. The chain is built from TRBV4-3 and TRBJ2-3; D is possibly TRBD2 (6 bases). Germline V gene data show CDR1 as LGHNA and CDR2 as YSLEER. This CDR3 has 16 residues. V dropped 1 base and J dropped 0 bases, with 11 bases sitting between them. CDR3 bases: TGCGCCAGCAGCCAAGCTGGAGGGGCGAGCACAGATACGCAGTATTTT. Its translation: CASSQAGGASTDTQYF.

In this sample, this clonotype turned up many times. This chain links TRBV5-1 with TRBJ1-5; weak D call: TRBD1 (6 bases). The V end was cut by 4 bases, the J end by 6 bases, with 17 bases between. The CDR3 spans 15 residues. Germline V gives CDR1 SGHRS, CDR2 YFSETQ. The CDR3 DNA sequence: TGCGCCAGCAGCGCCATAGGGGGGGCAGGTCAGCCCCAGCATTTT. It yields the protein CASSAIGGAGQPQHF. Together with reference TRBV5-1 and TRBJ1-5, the CDR3 gives the full variable domain: KAGVTQTPRYLIKTRGQQVTLSCSPISGHRSVSWYQQTPGQGLQFLFEYFSETQRNKGNFPGRFSGRQFSNSRSEMNVSTLELGDSALYLCASSAIGGAGQPQHFGDGTRLSIL.

This clonotype was recorded at least ten times. This rearrangement joins TRBV10-3 to TRBJ2-7; D perhaps matches TRBD2 (7 bases). This CDR3 region has 14 residues. Germline CDR1 is ENHRY and CDR2 is SYGVKD. Trimming cost V 0 bases and J 7 bases, with 13 bases left between them. The CDR3 nucleotides are TGTGCCATCAGTGAGTCGGGGGGGCCTCGGGAGCAGTACTTC. Residues: CAISESGGPREQYF.

The rearrangement uses TRBV29-1 and TRBJ2-2, with no clear D. The CDR3 contains 14 residues. With 7 bases removed from V and 0 bases from J, the gap between germline ends came to 12 bases. Germline loops: CDR1 SQVTM, CDR2 ANQGSEA. CDR3 sequence: CSALTPANTGELFF. CDR3 coding DNA: TGCAGCGCCCTCACCCCAGCGAACACCGGGGAGCTGTTTTTT.

This clonotype was counted between two and nine times. The gene calls are TRBV5-1 and TRBJ2-1; 7 nucleotides match TRBD2. Germline values: CDR1 SGHRS, CDR2 YFSETQ. V trimming: 6 bases; J trimming: 4 bases; junction bases outside the gene matches: 10. This CDR3 spans 15 amino acids. CDR3 amino acids: CASNEAGGSYNEQFF. CDR3 nucleotide sequence: TGCGCCAGCAACGAAGCCGGGGGGTCTTACAATGAGCAGTTCTTC.

This clonotype has a count of ten or more. V and J are TRBV6-6 and TRBJ1-5; D is ambiguous. This CDR3 contains 15 residues. V was trimmed by 6 bases and J by 2 bases, leaving 14 bases between them. Germline CDR1 and CDR2: MNHNY and SVGAGI (reference sequence). The CDR3 loop is CASRPGEGGNQPQHF. The CDR3 bases are TGTGCCAGCAGACCCGGGGAGGGTGGCAATCAGCCCCAGCATTTT.

The J gene is TRBJ2-5, the V gene TRBV6-5; D is perhaps TRBD1 or TRBD2 (5 bases each). Between the trimmed V and J ends, which lost 8 bases and 7 bases, there was a span of 17 bases. CDR3 length: 13 residues. Looked up from germline, CDR1 is MNHEY and CDR2 is SVGAGI. CDR3 nucleotide sequence: TGTGCCAGCTGTTGGGGGAGCCGGGGGACCCAGTACTTC. This gives the protein CASCWGSRGTQYF.

This clonotype was observed at least ten times. The chain uses TRBV19 and TRBJ1-2; 7 nucleotides line up with TRBD1. Germline V lookup: CDR1 LNHDA, CDR2 SQIVND (reference sequence). V lost 5 bases to trimming and J lost 1 base; unmatched junction nucleotides: 7. The CDR3 consists of 15 residues. The CDR3 loop reads CASSWDSISNYGYTF. CDR3 in DNA: TGTGCCAGTAGTTGGGACAGCATCAGTAACTATGGCTACACCTTC.

The chain employs TRBV3-1 and TRBJ2-7, with D unresolved. V was pared by 0 bases and J by 5 bases, with 8 bases between. Germline V gives CDR1 LGHDT, CDR2 YNNKEL (reference sequence). This CDR3 spans 13 amino acids. The CDR3 coding sequence is TGTGCCAGCAGCCAAGAGGGCGTGGACGAGCAGTACTTC. Translating gives CASSQEGVDEQYF.

This clonotype occurred many times. The V and J genes are TRBV10-2 and TRBJ1-1; perhaps TRBD1 as D (5 bases). The CDR3 length is 12 residues. Germline loops: CDR1 WSHSY, CDR2 SAAADI. The germline V and J ends were trimmed by 10 bases and 7 bases, with 16 bases remaining between them. The CDR3 bases are TGCGCCACCCTAGGGAGGGGAGGTGAAGCTTTCTTT. Protein: CATLGRGGEAFF.

This clonotype was seen repeatedly, ten times or more. The chain carries TRBV7-8 and TRBJ1-5; perhaps TRBD1 as D (5 bases). Germline values: CDR1 SGHVS, CDR2 FQNEAQ. Trimming pared 2 bases from V and 5 bases from J, leaving 7 bases between. This CDR3 is built from 13 residues. The CDR3 DNA reads TGTGCCAGCAGCTTAACAGGTTATCAGCCCCAGCATTTT. Amino acid sequence: CASSLTGYQPQHF.

This clonotype was recorded at least ten times. The chain carries TRBV20-1 and TRBJ2-1; TRBD2 matches 7 bases. V dropped 3 bases and J dropped 10; count of bases not matched to a gene: 9. Germline CDR1 DFQATT, CDR2 SNEGSKA (reference sequence). The CDR3 is made up of 13 amino acids. The CDR3 spells CSASGGSPPEQFF. For the CDR3, the DNA is TGCAGTGCTAGCGGGGGGAGCCCTCCGGAGCAGTTCTTC.

This clonotype appeared a few times. The chain carries TRBV12-3 or TRBV12-4 and TRBJ1-6, with 10 bases that match TRBD1. V shed 6 bases, J shed 8 bases, and the junction held 7 bases outside the gene matches. This CDR3 has 15 amino acids. CDR3 nucleotides: TGTGCCAGCAGATATCAGACAGGGGGCCATTCACCCCTCCACTTT. The encoded protein is CASRYQTGGHSPLHF.

The gene calls are TRBV10-3 and TRBJ1-2, with D perhaps TRBD1 (6 bases). The germline V and J ends were trimmed by 7 bases and 6 bases, with 12 bases remaining between them. CDR1 is ENHRY, CDR2 SYGVKD, per germline. The CDR3 totals 12 residues. This CDR3 reads CAINRVDHGYTF. The DNA for the CDR3 is TGTGCCATCAACAGGGTCGACCATGGCTACACCTTC.

The chain carries TRBV4-3 and TRBJ2-4; D is ambiguous. The germline CDR1 and CDR2 sequences are LGHNA and YSLEER. The CDR3 is 17 amino acids. V shed 0 bases and J shed 0 bases, with 12 bases lying between them. The CDR3 DNA follows: TGCGCCAGCAGCCAAGATCGGATACCACTAGCCAAAAACATTCAGTACTTC. It translates to CASSQDRIPLAKNIQYF.

This clonotype was counted many times. This chain uses TRBV4-1 with TRBJ2-5, with D hard to call. The CDR3 is made up of 14 amino acids. V lost 3 bases and J lost 0, with 8 bases in between. Germline CDR1 and CDR2: MGHRA and YSYEKL. The CDR3 DNA reads as TGCGCCAGCAGCCACACTACGTACCAAGAGACCCAGTACTTC. Encoded protein: CASSHTTYQETQYF.

This clonotype has at least ten counts. This chain connects TRBV27 to TRBJ2-1, with 9 positions matching TRBD2. Germline CDR1 is MNHEY and CDR2 is SMNVEV (reference sequence). V trimming: 8 bases; J trimming: 6 bases; junction bases outside the gene matches: 14. The CDR3 extends over 16 amino acids. CDR3 nucleotide sequence: TGTGCCAGCCGACGATGGGGCGGGGGGGGATCCAATGAGCAGTTCTTC. The encoded protein is CASRRWGGGGSNEQFF.